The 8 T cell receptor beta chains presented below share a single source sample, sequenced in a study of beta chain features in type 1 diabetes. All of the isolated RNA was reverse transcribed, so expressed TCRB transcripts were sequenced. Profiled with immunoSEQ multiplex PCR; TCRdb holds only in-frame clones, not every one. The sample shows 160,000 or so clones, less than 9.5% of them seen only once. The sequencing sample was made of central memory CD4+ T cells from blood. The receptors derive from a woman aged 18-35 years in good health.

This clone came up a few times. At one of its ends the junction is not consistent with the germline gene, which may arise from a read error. CDR3: CASGYASGAYSF. CDR3 nucleotides: TGTGCCAGTGGGTATGCTAGCGGGGCCTATTCTTTT. The genes are TRBV19 and TRBJ2-3, with TRBD2 matching 9 bases. This CDR3 spans 12 amino acids. Germline V gene lookup returns CDR1 LNHDA and CDR2 SQIVND (reference sequence).

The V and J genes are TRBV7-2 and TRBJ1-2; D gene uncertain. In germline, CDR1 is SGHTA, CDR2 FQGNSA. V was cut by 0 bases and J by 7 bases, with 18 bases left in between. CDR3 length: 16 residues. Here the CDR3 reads CASSLAIGGPLGGYTF. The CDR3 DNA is TGTGCCAGCAGCTTAGCAATAGGCGGGCCCCTGGGTGGCTACACCTTC.

CDR3 region: CASSYGGSYETQYF. The CDR3, as DNA: TGTGCCAGCAGTTACGGCGGGAGTTACGAGACCCAGTACTTC. The chain couples TRBV6-5 to TRBJ2-5, with TRBD2 identical over 7 bases. CDR1 and CDR2 from the germline V gene are MNHEY and SVGAGI. J was trimmed by 5 bases and V by 2 bases; bases with no gene match: 5. This CDR3 has 14 residues.

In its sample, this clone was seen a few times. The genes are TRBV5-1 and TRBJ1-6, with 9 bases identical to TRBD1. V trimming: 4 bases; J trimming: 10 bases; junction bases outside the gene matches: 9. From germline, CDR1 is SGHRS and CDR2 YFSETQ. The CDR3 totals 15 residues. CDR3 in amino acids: CASSHDRGLESPLHF. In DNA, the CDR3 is TGCGCCAGCAGCCACGACAGGGGGTTAGAGTCACCCCTCCACTTT.

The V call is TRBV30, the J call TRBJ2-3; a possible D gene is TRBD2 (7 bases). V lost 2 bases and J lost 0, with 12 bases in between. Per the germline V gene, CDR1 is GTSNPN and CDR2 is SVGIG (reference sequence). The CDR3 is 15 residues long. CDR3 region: CAWSRGAASTDTQYF. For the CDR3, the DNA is TGTGCCTGGAGTCGGGGGGCGGCTAGCACAGATACGCAGTATTTT.

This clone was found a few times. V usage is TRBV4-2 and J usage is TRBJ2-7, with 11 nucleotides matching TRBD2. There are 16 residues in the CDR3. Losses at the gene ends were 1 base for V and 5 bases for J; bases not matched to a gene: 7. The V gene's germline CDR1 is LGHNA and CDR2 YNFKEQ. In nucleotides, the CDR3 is TGTGCCAGCAGCCAAGCCGGAGCTAGCGGGAGGAACGAGCAGTACTTC. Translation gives CASSQAGASGRNEQYF.

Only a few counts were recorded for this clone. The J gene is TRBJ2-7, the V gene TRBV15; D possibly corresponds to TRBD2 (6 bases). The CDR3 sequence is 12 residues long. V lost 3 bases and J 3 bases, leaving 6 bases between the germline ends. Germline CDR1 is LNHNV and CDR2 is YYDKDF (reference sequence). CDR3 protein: CATSRDYYEQYF. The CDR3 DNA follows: TGTGCCACCAGCAGGGACTACTACGAGCAGTACTTC. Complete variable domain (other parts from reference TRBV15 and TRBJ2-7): DAMVIQNPRYQVTQFGKPVTLSCSQTLNHNVMYWYQQKSSQAPKLLFHYYDKDFNNEADTPDNFQSRRPNTSFCFLDIRSPGLGDTAMYLCATSRDYYEQYFGPGTRLTVT.

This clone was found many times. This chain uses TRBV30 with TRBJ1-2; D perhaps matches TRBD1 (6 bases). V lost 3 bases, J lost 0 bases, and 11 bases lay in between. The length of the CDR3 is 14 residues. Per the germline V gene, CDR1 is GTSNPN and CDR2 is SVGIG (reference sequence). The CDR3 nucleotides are TGTGCCTGGAGGCAACAGGGTTCTAACTATGGCTACACCTTC. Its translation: CAWRQQGSNYGYTF. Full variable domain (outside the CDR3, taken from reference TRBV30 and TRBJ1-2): SQTIHQWPATLVQPVGSPLSLECTVEGTSNPNLYWYRQAAGRGLQLLFYSVGIGQISSEVPQNLSASRPQDRQFILSSKKLLLSDSGFYLCAWRQQGSNYGYTFGSGTRLTVV.